These 17 T cell receptor beta chains originate from one sample sequenced in a study of blood T cell repertoires in COVID-19. Clones were sequenced by immunoSEQ multiplex PCR, and TCRdb holds only the in-frame ones, with some missing. This sample has about 180,000 clones, with nearly 90% found just once. The sample comprised peripheral blood. The receptors were gathered from a man younger than 30 who had recovered from COVID-19.

The chain combines TRBV6-6 with TRBJ2-7; TRBD2 might be the D (6 bases). The CDR3 is 15 amino acids. CDR1 and CDR2 (germline): MNHNY, SVGAGI (reference sequence). V shed 5 bases and J shed 0 bases, with 14 bases lying between them. As DNA, the CDR3 is TGTGCCAGCAGTGGTCGGACTACTAGCTCCTACGAGCAGTACTTC. This codes for CASSGRTTSSYEQYF.

The chain couples TRBV4-3 to TRBJ1-2; D perhaps matches TRBD1 (5 bases). The CDR3 runs to 15 residues. V was clipped by 0 bases and J by 4 bases, with 12 bases between them. Germline values: CDR1 LGHNA, CDR2 YSLEER. CDR3 region: CASSQDIQGRYGYTF. CDR3 DNA sequence: TGCGCCAGCAGCCAAGATATCCAGGGTCGCTATGGCTACACCTTC.

This clone occurred once. The CDR3 DNA is TGCGCCAGCAGCCAAGGGTCGGGAGGGGCCGCGGTCTACGAGCAGTACTTC. The encoded protein is CASSQGSGGAAVYEQYF. The chain is built from TRBV4-3 and TRBJ2-7, with 8 bases fitting TRBD2. V lost 1 base, J lost 3 bases, and 11 bases stayed unmatched. The CDR3 is made up of 17 amino acids. The germline V gene has CDR1 LGHNA and CDR2 YSLEER.

This clone came up once. V usage is TRBV4-3 and J usage is TRBJ2-1; D perhaps matches TRBD2 (6 bases). The CDR3 is 16 residues long. Between the trimmed V and J ends, which lost 3 bases and 5 bases, there was a span of 17 bases. Germline V gene data show CDR1 as LGHNA and CDR2 as YSLEER. The CDR3 is CASSQGSASAHNEQFF. In nucleotides, the CDR3 is TGCGCCAGCAGCCAGGGTTCGGCTAGCGCCCACAATGAGCAGTTCTTC.

In DNA form, the CDR3 reads TGTGCCAGCAGCCAGCGGGGCCGTAATGAAAAACTGTTTTTT. As protein: CASSQRGRNEKLFF. The rearrangement joins TRBV14 to TRBJ1-4, with D maybe TRBD1 (5 bases). V gave up 3 bases and J gave up 4 bases, with 9 bases separating them. The CDR3 has 14 residues. Germline V gene lookup returns CDR1 SGHDN and CDR2 FVKESK.

The V and J genes are TRBV4-3 and TRBJ1-2; D perhaps matches TRBD1 (5 bases). This CDR3 region has 17 residues. Germline values: CDR1 LGHNA, CDR2 YSLEER. Deletions cut 1 base from V and 0 bases from J, with 15 bases between. CDR3 loop: CASSQGIAGQANYGYTF. In nucleotides, the CDR3 is TGCGCCAGCAGCCAAGGGATTGCGGGGCAAGCTAACTATGGCTACACCTTC.

The chain links TRBV12-3 or TRBV12-4 to TRBJ2-1; a weak D match, TRBD1 (6 bases). The CDR3 sequence is 12 residues long. V was cut by 9 bases and J by 6 bases, with 12 bases left in between. CDR3 DNA: TGTGCCAGTCGAGGGGGATCCAATGAGCAGTTCTTC. This codes for CASRGGSNEQFF.

The rearrangement links TRBV27 to TRBJ1-4, with D perhaps matching TRBD1 (5 bases). Germline CDR1 MNHEY, CDR2 SMNVEV (reference sequence). The CDR3 loop spans 15 amino acids. V was clipped by 5 bases and J by 7 bases, with 17 bases between them. The CDR3 here is CASSPWGGTGEKLFF. CDR3 DNA: TGTGCCAGCAGTCCCTGGGGGGGAACAGGTGAAAAACTGTTTTTT.

This clone has a single count. The chain employs TRBV7-2 and TRBJ2-7; tentative D call: TRBD1 (5 bases). V dropped 4 bases and J dropped 5 bases, with 18 bases sitting between them. This CDR3 is 15 amino acids long. Germline loops: CDR1 SGHTA, CDR2 FQGNSA. The CDR3 reads CASSSGHLIVNEQYF. The CDR3, as DNA: TGTGCCAGCAGCTCCGGACACCTAATAGTTAACGAGCAGTACTTC.

V usage is TRBV5-1 and J usage is TRBJ2-1, with D hard to call. The germline V gene has CDR1 SGHRS and CDR2 YFSETQ. The ends were cut back, 0 bases at V and 6 bases at J, with 7 bases in the middle. This CDR3 spans 13 amino acids. CDR3: CASSLGQANEQFF. The CDR3 DNA reads TGCGCCAGCAGCTTGGGGCAGGCCAATGAGCAGTTCTTC.

The chain links TRBV7-7 to TRBJ2-1; 8 nucleotides agree with TRBD2. Germline values: CDR1 SSHAT, CDR2 FNYEAQ (reference sequence). The CDR3 consists of 13 residues. CDR3: CAQPGLVHNEQFF. The DNA for the CDR3 is TGTGCTCAGCCGGGACTAGTCCACAATGAGCAGTTCTTC.

The chain combines TRBV29-1 with TRBJ1-1, with 7 bases matching TRBD1. The CDR3 extends over 13 amino acids. V lost 7 bases, J lost 1 base, and 6 bases stayed unmatched. The germline gives CDR1 SQVTM, CDR2 ANQGSEA. The CDR3 region is CSGGQLTNTEAFF. The CDR3 nucleotides are TGCAGCGGGGGACAGCTCACGAACACTGAAGCTTTCTTT. Complete variable domain (other parts from reference TRBV29-1 and TRBJ1-1): SAVISQKPSRDICQRGTSLTIQCQVDSQVTMMFWYRQQPGQSLTLIATANQGSEATYESGFVIDKFPISRPNLTFSTLTVSNMSPEDSSIYLCSGGQLTNTEAFFGQGTRLTVV.

CDR3 DNA sequence: TGTGCCAGCAGCGTGGAGGACAGGTACTACGAGCAGTACTTC. This gives the protein CASSVEDRYYEQYF. The chain combines TRBV9 with TRBJ2-7, with TRBD1 matching 7 bases. Germline values: CDR1 SGDLS, CDR2 YYNGEE. The CDR3 spans 14 residues. J was trimmed by 3 bases and V by 2 bases; bases with no gene match: 5.

Here the CDR3 DNA reads TGCGCCAGCAGCCAAGAGACTAGCGGGAGTCTCTACGAGCAGTACTTC. Encoded protein: CASSQETSGSLYEQYF. This rearrangement joins TRBV4-1 to TRBJ2-7; 12 positions agree with TRBD2. The germline V gene has CDR1 MGHRA and CDR2 YSYEKL. V lost 0 bases and J lost 3; bases outside the gene matches: 3. The CDR3 extends over 16 amino acids.

The V and J genes are TRBV2 and TRBJ1-1; possible D gene TRBD1, 6 bases. Per germline, CDR1 SNHLY and CDR2 FYNNEI. Deletions cut 2 bases from V and 2 bases from J, with 12 bases between. CDR3 length: 15 amino acids. The CDR3, as DNA: TGTGCCAGCAGTGAACGGAGACAGGAAAACACTGAAGCTTTCTTT. As protein: CASSERRQENTEAFF. Together with reference TRBV2 and TRBJ1-1, the CDR3 gives the full variable domain: EPEVTQTPSHQVTQMGQEVILRCVPISNHLYFYWYRQILGQKVEFLVSFYNNEISEKSEIFDDQFSVERPDGSNFTLKIRSTKLEDSAMYFCASSERRQENTEAFFGQGTRLTVV.

Turning to this clone: The sample carries other DNA sequences with the same CDR3. V usage is TRBV6-5 and J usage is TRBJ2-7, with TRBD2 matching 8 bases. This CDR3 is 12 amino acids long. Germline assignment: CDR1 MNHEY and CDR2 SVGAGI. V shed 6 bases, J shed 3 bases, and the junction held 1 base outside the gene matches. Here the CDR3 reads CASRAGVYEQYF. The CDR3 DNA sequence: TGTGCCAGCAGAGCGGGAGTCTACGAGCAGTACTTC.

V usage is TRBV9 and J usage is TRBJ2-2; 10 bases are a match to TRBD1. CDR3 length: 17 amino acids. J gave up 5 bases and V 3 bases, and 10 bases lay outside the gene matches. From germline, CDR1 is SGDLS and CDR2 YYNGEE. In DNA, the CDR3 is TGTGCCAGCAGCGACCTTTGGGGGGACAGGGGAACCGGGGAGCTGTTTTTT. Its translation is CASSDLWGDRGTGELFF.